The clone carrying this T cell receptor (beta chain) was recorded a few times. What it binds is not known. The entry originates in a study of cytomegalovirus exposure and HLA in healthy donors. Overall study context: Membership in the Caucasian-associated ancestry cluster was found for around four fifths of 300 to 500 genotyped donors. General observations from the study: Earlier analysis looked at TCR beta V segments, and most were productive about 90% or about 30% of the time. Reportedly, a later analysis found an Asian-associated ancestry cluster had fewer N-insertions than the approximately 670-donor mean.

The PCR used 60 Vbeta and 13 Jbeta primers. Profiling relied on immunoSEQ multiplex PCR, and the TCRdb table lists in-frame clones only, not all of them. The sample lists around 140,000 clones, approximately 87% occurring once. Germline V CDR1 and CDR2: MNHNS, SASEGT. The length of the CDR3 is 18 residues. The V and J ends lost 3 bases and 2 bases, in that order; junction bases with no gene match: 9. The sequenced sample was PBMCs. This clonotype was sampled from a woman in her 30s in good health and CMV-seronegative. This chain joins TRBV6-1 and TRBJ2-6; 8 bases agree with TRBD1. CDR3 DNA: TGTGCCAGCAGTGACGGACAGGGCTACTTCCCTGGGGCCAACGTCCTGACTTTC. Its protein is CASSDGQGYFPGANVLTF.